This T cell receptor beta chain was sequenced in a study of T cells in Graves' hyperthyroidism and ophthalmopathy. Template material for amplifying TCR beta CDR3 regions consisted of RNA transcripts. An initial round of RT-PCR targeting the TCR CDR3 relied on the HTBI primer set. TCRdb ran MiXCR on the multiplex PCR reads and lists one entry per CDR3 protein. The sample consists of about 690,000 distinct CDR3 sequences, roughly a sixth of them appearing once. This clonotype was observed a handful of times. Reasons for excluding patients were uncontrolled infection, other autoimmune disease, pregnancy or lactation. Germline V lookup: CDR1 MNHEY, CDR2 SVGEGT. The ends were cut back, 7 bases at V and 5 bases at J, with 8 bases in the middle. The CDR3 contains 11 residues.

The chain links TRBV6-2 or TRBV6-3 to TRBJ2-5; no firm D call. This receptor was identified in a man aged 45-60 years with Graves' hyperthyroidism. Sample: blood. CDR3 sequence: CASTSSETQYF. For the CDR3, the DNA is TGTGCCAGCACTTCTAGTGAGACCCAGTACTTC.